Listed below are T cell receptor beta chains from one sample, sequenced in a study of T cell responses to AZD1222 COVID-19 vaccine. Assay used: immunoSEQ multiplex PCR; TCRdb lists only in-frame clones, some missing. The table shows 150,000 to 200,000 clones, with roughly 93% occurring only once. The sample here was peripheral blood, taken on day 0 of AZD1222 vaccination. All receptors derive from an adult in good health. Each CDR3 is given with its conserved first and last residue. D genes are given only for firm matches. Only some rows state a clone size, as once, few, many or a class for expanded clones.

clone_size	v_call	d_call	j_call	cdr3_aa	cdr3_nt
.	TRBV10-2	.	TRBJ1-2	CASTRGYGYTF	TGCGCCAGCACCAGGGGATATGGCTACACCTTC
.	TRBV7-6	.	TRBJ1-1	CASSSQDGDQAFF	TGTGCCAGCAGCTCCCAGGATGGAGACCAAGCTTTCTTT
.	TRBV29-1	.	TRBJ2-7	CSVLSGIADGEQYF	TGCAGCGTGCTCTCAGGGATTGCCGATGGGGAGCAGTACTTC
.	TRBV12-5	.	TRBJ1-6	CASVLDRNSPLHF	TGTGCTAGTGTTCTGGACAGAAATTCACCCCTCCACTTT
.	TRBV6-1	.	TRBJ1-1	CASSELQYSSGFF	TGTGCCAGCAGTGAACTCCAGTACTCCTCTGGGTTCTTT
.	TRBV10-2	.	TRBJ1-4	CASSGGSEFKSELFF	TGCGCCAGCAGTGGGGGCAGTGAGTTCAAATCGGAACTGTTTTTT
.	TRBV6-6	.	TRBJ2-3	CASSYGPPSDTQYF	TGTGCCAGCAGTTACGGTCCTCCGTCAGATACGCAGTATTTT
.	TRBV29-1	.	TRBJ1-2	CSVEGRQGGYTF	TGCAGCGTTGAGGGCAGGCAGGGTGGCTACACCTTC
.	TRBV29-1	.	TRBJ1-2	CSVLRGFGYGYTF	TGCAGCGTTTTGAGGGGTTTCGGCTATGGCTACACCTTC
.	TRBV12-5	.	TRBJ1-2	CASGLALAENYGYTF	TGTGCTAGTGGTTTGGCCCTGGCGGAGAACTATGGCTACACCTTC
once	TRBV5-4	.	TRBJ2-3	CASSVDSPDTQYF	TGTGCCAGCAGCGTTGACAGCCCAGATACGCAGTATTTT
.	TRBV4-2	.	TRBJ1-4	CASSQEQGGSEKLFF	TGTGCCAGCAGCCAAGAACAGGGAGGTAGTGAAAAACTGTTTTTT
.	TRBV27	.	TRBJ1-3	CASSLSAWSGNTIYF	TGTGCCAGCAGCCTCAGCGCCTGGTCTGGAAACACCATATATTTT
.	TRBV21-1	.	TRBJ1-4	CASSGPRDLKKLFF	TGTGCCAGCAGCGGCCCTAGGGACTTAAAGAAACTGTTTTTT
.	TRBV10-2	TRBD1	TRBJ1-1	CASSPGGTLNTEAFF	TGCGCCAGCAGTCCAGGGGGCACTTTGAACACTGAAGCTTTCTTT
.	TRBV29-1	TRBD1	TRBJ1-2	CSVESGQESGGYTF	TGCAGCGTTGAATCAGGACAGGAAAGTGGTGGCTACACCTTC
.	TRBV11-2	.	TRBJ1-1	CASSLAFYEKAFF	TGTGCCAGCAGCTTAGCCTTCTACGAGAAAGCTTTCTTT
.	TRBV18	TRBD1	TRBJ1-5	CASSPRQGENHQPQHF	TGTGCCAGCTCGCCAAGACAGGGGGAGAATCATCAGCCCCAGCATTTT
once	TRBV6-5	TRBD1	TRBJ2-7	CASSWDREGYEQYF	TGTGCCAGCAGCTGGGACAGGGAAGGCTACGAGCAGTACTTC
.	TRBV15	TRBD1	TRBJ2-2	CATQRGTGDTGELFF	TGTGCCACGCAGCGTGGGACAGGGGACACCGGGGAGCTGTTTTTT
.	TRBV5-1	TRBD1	TRBJ1-1	CASTATGVETEAFF	TGCGCCAGCACGGCAACAGGGGTAGAGACTGAAGCTTTCTTT
.	TRBV11-2	.	TRBJ1-2	CASSLSPYYGYTF	TGTGCCAGCAGCTTATCTCCCTACTATGGCTACACCTTC
.	TRBV4-1	.	TRBJ1-2	CASSRSDSGYGYTF	TGCGCCAGCAGCCGATCGGACAGTGGGTATGGCTACACCTTC
.	TRBV7-9	TRBD1	TRBJ2-7	CASSHGQGAPYEQYF	TGTGCCAGCAGCCACGGACAGGGGGCTCCCTACGAGCAGTACTTC
.	TRBV3-1/TRBV3-2	.	TRBJ2-1	CASSRPGQFNEQFF	TGTGCCAGCAGCCGCCCCGGACAGTTCAATGAGCAGTTCTTC
.	TRBV18	.	TRBJ1-5	CASSPPARGPQHF	TGTGCCAGCTCACCCCCGGCGCGCGGGCCCCAGCATTTT
.	TRBV4-1	.	TRBJ1-4	CASSSPWSGEKLFF	TGCGCCAGCAGCTCCCCATGGTCGGGCGAAAAACTGTTTTTT
.	TRBV6-1	TRBD2	TRBJ2-1	CASSEGFSGVNEQFF	TGTGCCAGCAGTGAAGGGTTTAGCGGGGTCAATGAGCAGTTCTTC
.	TRBV6-4	.	TRBJ2-1	CASSIDWGQNNEQFF	TGTGCCAGCAGCATAGATTGGGGGCAGAACAATGAGCAGTTCTTC
.	TRBV3-1/TRBV3-2	TRBD1	TRBJ1-5	CASSQGQNSNQPQHF	TGTGCCAGCAGCCAGGGACAGAATAGCAATCAGCCCCAGCATTTT
once	TRBV20-1	.	TRBJ2-5	CSASSPYAEDQETQYF	TGCAGTGCTAGTTCTCCCTACGCGGAAGATCAAGAGACCCAGTACTTC
.	TRBV6-5	.	TRBJ1-1	CASSYSSLGTEAFF	TGTGCCAGCAGTTACTCGAGTCTGGGGACTGAAGCTTTCTTT
.	TRBV29-1	TRBD1	TRBJ2-1	CSVEGARDRAYNEQFF	TGCAGCGTTGAAGGGGCCCGGGACAGGGCCTACAATGAGCAGTTCTTC
.	TRBV6-5	.	TRBJ2-7	CASSRQRSSYEQYF	TGTGCCAGCTCTAGACAGAGAAGCTCCTACGAGCAGTACTTC
.	TRBV3-1/TRBV3-2	.	TRBJ2-3	CASSQQTHFTTNTQYF	TGTGCCAGCAGCCAGCAGACTCATTTTACCACCAATACGCAGTATTTT
.	TRBV5-1	.	TRBJ2-2	CASSWNLDWDTGELFF	TGCGCCAGCAGCTGGAATTTGGACTGGGACACCGGGGAGCTGTTTTTT
.	TRBV7-7	.	TRBJ2-1	CASSLGVGNYNEQFF	TGTGCCAGCAGCTTAGGGGTGGGGAACTACAATGAGCAGTTCTTC
.	TRBV11-3	.	TRBJ1-2	CASSLGRRGYTF	TGTGCCAGCAGCTTAGGGAGGCGTGGCTACACCTTC
.	TRBV6-5	TRBD1	TRBJ1-1	CASSSDRGGMAFF	TGTGCCAGCAGTTCGGACAGGGGAGGCATGGCTTTCTTT
.	TRBV9	.	TRBJ1-1	CASTKGSGITEAFF	TGTGCCAGCACCAAAGGTAGTGGTATCACTGAAGCTTTCTTT
.	TRBV14	.	TRBJ2-1	CASSHQGGNEQFF	TGTGCCAGCAGCCACCAGGGTGGGAATGAGCAGTTCTTC